This T cell receptor (beta chain) was observed in a study of T cell responses to AZD1222 COVID-19 vaccine. Trimming shortened V by 6 bases and J by 7 bases, and 13 bases separated the two germline ends. Per germline, CDR1 SNHLY and CDR2 FYNNEI. The CDR3 loop spans 12 amino acids. General study findings and limits: Once two AZD1222 doses were given, Spike-specific TCR breadth and depth went up. Among spike-specific TCRs, nearly half reportedly target unmutated variant regions. Spike-wide coverage was observed for vaccine-associated CD4 TCRs, with dominant responses at 160-218 and 743-854.

This table comes from immunoSEQ multiplex PCR, and its TCRdb copy is limited to in-frame clones, with some not included. This sample has about 92,000 clones, with 80% to 90% found just once. Worth noting for this clone: Its cognate antigen is unknown.

This TCR derives from an adult in good health. Sequences were derived from peripheral blood, sampled on day 0 of AZD1222 vaccination. The rearrangement links TRBV2 to TRBJ2-7, with D tentatively TRBD2 (5 bases). The CDR3 protein is CASRREVEEQYF. CDR3 nucleotide sequence: TGTGCCAGCAGGAGGGAAGTGGAAGAGCAGTACTTC.